The clone carrying this T cell receptor beta chain was detected only a few times. The target antigen is unknown. This CDR3 is built from 16 residues. V was pared by 5 bases and J by 1 base, with 17 bases between. Germline loops: CDR1 SGHVS, CDR2 FQNEAQ. This entry is derived from a study of cytomegalovirus exposure and HLA in healthy donors. The study, taken as a whole, reports: Prior analysis indicated that the majority of TCR beta V segments exhibited productivity approximately 87% or approximately 30% of the time. In a later analysis, parvovirus B19, influenza, CMV and Epstein-Barr virus appeared linked to several top co-occurrence clusters. It is likely that the observed cluster of highly shared sequence variants was a sequencing artifact.

Researchers ran the PCR with 60 Vbeta and 13 Jbeta primers. Assay: immunoSEQ multiplex PCR; the TCRdb copy retains only in-frame clones and omits some. The profile shows 150,000 or so clones, roughly 70% of them singletons. Source material: PBMCs. The TCR comes from a girl under 18 in good health and CMV-seronegative. The chain links TRBV7-8 to TRBJ1-1, with D unclear. The CDR3 coding sequence is TGTGCCAGCAGCCCCCGGAGGACCCTTGCGAACACTGAAGCTTTCTTT. The encoded protein is CASSPRRTLANTEAFF.